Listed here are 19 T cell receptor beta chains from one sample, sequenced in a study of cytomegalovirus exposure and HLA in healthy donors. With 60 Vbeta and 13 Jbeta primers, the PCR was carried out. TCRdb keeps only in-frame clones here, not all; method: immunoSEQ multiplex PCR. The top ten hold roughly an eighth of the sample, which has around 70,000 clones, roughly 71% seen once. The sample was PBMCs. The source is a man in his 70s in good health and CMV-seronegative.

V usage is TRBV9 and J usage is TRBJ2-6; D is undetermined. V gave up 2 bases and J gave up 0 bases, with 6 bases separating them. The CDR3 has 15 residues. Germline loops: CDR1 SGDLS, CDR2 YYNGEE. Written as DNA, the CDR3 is TGTGCCAGCAGCGTTACGGTCTCTGGGGCCAACGTCCTGACTTTC. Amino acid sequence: CASSVTVSGANVLTF.

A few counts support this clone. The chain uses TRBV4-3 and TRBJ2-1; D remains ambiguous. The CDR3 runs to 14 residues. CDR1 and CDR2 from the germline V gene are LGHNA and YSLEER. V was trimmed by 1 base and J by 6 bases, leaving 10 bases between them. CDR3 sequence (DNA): TGCGCCAGCAGCCAAGTCTTCCAGGCCAATGAGCAGTTCTTC. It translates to CASSQVFQANEQFF.

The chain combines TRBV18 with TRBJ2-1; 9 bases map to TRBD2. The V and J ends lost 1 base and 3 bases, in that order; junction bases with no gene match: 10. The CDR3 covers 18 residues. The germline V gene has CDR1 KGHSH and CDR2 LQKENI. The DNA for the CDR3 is TGTGCCAGCTCACCACGAGGGCTGGGCGGGGGGGACTACAATGAGCAGTTCTTC. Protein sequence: CASSPRGLGGGDYNEQFF.

The CDR3 region has the DNA TGCAGCGTTGAACCACGGACTAAGGACACTGAAGCTTTCTTT. Its protein is CSVEPRTKDTEAFF. The chain has TRBV29-1 and TRBJ1-1, with no clear D. V was cut by 2 bases and J by 3 bases, with 13 bases left in between. The CDR3 loop spans 14 amino acids. Per the germline V gene, CDR1 is SQVTM and CDR2 is ANQGSEA.

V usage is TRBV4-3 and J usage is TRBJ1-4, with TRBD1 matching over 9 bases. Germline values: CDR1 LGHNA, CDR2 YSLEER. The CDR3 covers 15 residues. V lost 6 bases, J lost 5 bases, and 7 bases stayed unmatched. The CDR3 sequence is CASSNTGGANEKLFF. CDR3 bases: TGCGCCAGCAGTAATACAGGGGGCGCGAATGAAAAACTGTTTTTT.

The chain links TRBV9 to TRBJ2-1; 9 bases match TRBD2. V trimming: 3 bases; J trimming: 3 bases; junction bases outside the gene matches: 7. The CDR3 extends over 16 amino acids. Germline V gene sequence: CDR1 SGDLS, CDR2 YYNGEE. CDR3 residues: CASSGQRGVNYNEQFF. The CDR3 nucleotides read TGTGCCAGCAGCGGTCAGCGGGGGGTAAACTACAATGAGCAGTTCTTC.

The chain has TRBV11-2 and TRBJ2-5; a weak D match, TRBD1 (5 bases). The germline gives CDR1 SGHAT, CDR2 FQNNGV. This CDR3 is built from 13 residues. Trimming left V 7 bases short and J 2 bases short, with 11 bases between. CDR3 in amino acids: CASMTRAQETQYF. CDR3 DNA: TGTGCCAGCATGACCAGGGCTCAAGAGACCCAGTACTTC.

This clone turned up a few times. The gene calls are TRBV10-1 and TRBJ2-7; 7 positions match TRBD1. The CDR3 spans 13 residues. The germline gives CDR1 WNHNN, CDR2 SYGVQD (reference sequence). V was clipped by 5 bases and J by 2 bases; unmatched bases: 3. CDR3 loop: CASSPGQAYEQYF. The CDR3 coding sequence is TGCGCCAGCAGTCCTGGACAGGCCTACGAGCAGTACTTC.

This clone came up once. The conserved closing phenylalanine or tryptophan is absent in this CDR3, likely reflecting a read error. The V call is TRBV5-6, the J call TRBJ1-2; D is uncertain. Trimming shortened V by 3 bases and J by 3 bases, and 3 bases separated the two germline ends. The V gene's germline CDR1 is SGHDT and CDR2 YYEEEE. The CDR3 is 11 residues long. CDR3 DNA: TGTGCCAGCAGCTCCCACTATGGCTACACCCTC. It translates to CASSSHYGYTL.

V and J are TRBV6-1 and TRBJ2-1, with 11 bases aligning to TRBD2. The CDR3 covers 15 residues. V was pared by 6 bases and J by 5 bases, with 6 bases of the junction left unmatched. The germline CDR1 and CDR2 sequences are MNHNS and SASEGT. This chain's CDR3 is CASRLLAGANNEQFF. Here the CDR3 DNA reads TGTGCCAGCAGACTACTAGCGGGGGCCAACAATGAGCAGTTCTTC.

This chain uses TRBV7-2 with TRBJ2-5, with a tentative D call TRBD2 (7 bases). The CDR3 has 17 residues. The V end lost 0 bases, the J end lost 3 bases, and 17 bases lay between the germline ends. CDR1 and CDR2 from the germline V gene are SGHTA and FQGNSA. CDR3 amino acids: CASSLALGRGGKETQYF. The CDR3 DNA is TGTGCCAGCAGCTTAGCGCTGGGGAGGGGGGGGAAAGAGACCCAGTACTTC.

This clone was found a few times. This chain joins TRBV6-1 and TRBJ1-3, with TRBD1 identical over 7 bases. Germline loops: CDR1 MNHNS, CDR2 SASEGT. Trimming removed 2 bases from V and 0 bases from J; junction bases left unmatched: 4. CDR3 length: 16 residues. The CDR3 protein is CASSEWDRYSGNTIYF. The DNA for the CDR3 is TGTGCCAGCAGTGAATGGGACAGATACTCTGGAAACACCATATATTTT.

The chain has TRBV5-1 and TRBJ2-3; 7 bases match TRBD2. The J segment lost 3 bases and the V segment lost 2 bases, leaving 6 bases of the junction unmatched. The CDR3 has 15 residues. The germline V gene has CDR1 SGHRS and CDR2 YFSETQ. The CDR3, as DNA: TGCGCCAGCAGCTTAGGGGCGGGAGAAACAGATACGCAGTATTTT. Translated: CASSLGAGETDTQYF.

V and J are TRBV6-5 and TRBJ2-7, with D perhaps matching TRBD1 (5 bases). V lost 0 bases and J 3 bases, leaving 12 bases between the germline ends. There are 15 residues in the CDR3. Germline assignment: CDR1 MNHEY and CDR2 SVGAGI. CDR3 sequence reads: CASSYSQGEGYEQYF. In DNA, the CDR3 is TGTGCCAGCAGTTACTCCCAGGGTGAAGGCTACGAGCAGTACTTC.

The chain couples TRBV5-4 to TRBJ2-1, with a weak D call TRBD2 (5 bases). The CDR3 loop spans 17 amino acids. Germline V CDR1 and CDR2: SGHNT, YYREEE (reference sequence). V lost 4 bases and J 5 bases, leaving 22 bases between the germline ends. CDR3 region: CASSPRTLPSGDNEQFF. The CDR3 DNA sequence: TGTGCCAGCAGCCCTAGGACTCTCCCCTCCGGGGACAATGAGCAGTTCTTC.

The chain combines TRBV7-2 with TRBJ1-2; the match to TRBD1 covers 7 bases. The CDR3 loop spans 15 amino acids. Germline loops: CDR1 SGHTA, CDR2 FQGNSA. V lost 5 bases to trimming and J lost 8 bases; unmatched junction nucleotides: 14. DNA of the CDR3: TGTGCCAGCAGCGTGACAGGGTCGAGTTACGAGGGCTACACCTTC. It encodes CASSVTGSSYEGYTF.

CDR3 bases: TGTGCCAGTAGTACGGGACTAGCGGGAGGAGAGACCCAGTACTTC. Its protein product is CASSTGLAGGETQYF. The V call is TRBV19, the J call TRBJ2-5; 15 bases agree with TRBD2. Germline lookup yields CDR1 LNHDA and CDR2 SQIVND (reference sequence). CDR3 length equals 15 residues. The ends lost 4 bases at V and 4 bases at J; junction bases unmatched: 1. The complete variable domain, with remaining parts taken from reference TRBV19 and TRBJ2-5, reads DGGITQSPKYLFRKEGQNVTLSCEQNLNHDAMYWYRQDPGQGLRLIYYSQIVNDFQKGDIAEGYSVSREKKESFPLTVTSAQKNPTAFYLCASSTGLAGGETQYFGPGTRLLVL.

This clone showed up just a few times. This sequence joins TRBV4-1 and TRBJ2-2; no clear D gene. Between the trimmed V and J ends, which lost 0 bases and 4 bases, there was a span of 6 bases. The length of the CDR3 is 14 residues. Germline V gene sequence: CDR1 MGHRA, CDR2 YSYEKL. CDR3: CASSQDILTGELFF. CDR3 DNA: TGCGCCAGCAGCCAAGATATTCTCACCGGGGAGCTGTTTTTT.

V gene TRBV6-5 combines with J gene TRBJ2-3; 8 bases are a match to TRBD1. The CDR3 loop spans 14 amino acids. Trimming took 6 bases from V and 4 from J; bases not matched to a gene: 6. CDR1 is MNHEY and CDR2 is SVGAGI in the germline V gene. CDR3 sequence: CASRPGGIADTQYF. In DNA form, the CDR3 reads TGTGCCAGCAGGCCAGGGGGCATCGCAGATACGCAGTATTTT.